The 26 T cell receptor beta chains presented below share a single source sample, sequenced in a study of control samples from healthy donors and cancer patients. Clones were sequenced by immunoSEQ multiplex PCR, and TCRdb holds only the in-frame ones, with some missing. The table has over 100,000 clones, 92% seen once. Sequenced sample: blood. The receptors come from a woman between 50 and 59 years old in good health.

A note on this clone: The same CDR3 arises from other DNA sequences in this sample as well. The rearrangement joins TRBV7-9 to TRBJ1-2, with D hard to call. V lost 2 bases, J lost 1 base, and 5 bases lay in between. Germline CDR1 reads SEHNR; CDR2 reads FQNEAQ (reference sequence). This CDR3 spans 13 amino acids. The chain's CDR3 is CASSLPSNYGYTF. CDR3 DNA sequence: TGTGCCAGCAGCTTACCCAGTAACTATGGCTACACCTTC.

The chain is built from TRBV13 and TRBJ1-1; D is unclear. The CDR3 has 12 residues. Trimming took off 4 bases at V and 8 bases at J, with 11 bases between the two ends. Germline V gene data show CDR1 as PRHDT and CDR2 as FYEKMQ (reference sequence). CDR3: CASSWGTHEAFF. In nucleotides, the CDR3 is TGTGCCAGCAGCTGGGGAACACACGAAGCTTTCTTT.

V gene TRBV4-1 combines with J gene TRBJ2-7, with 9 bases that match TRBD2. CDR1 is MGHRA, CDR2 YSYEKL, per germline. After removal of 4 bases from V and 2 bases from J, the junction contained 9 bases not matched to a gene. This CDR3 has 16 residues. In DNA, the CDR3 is TGCGCCAGCAGCCCGGGTTTTAGCGGGGGAACCTACGAGCAGTACTTC. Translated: CASSPGFSGGTYEQYF.

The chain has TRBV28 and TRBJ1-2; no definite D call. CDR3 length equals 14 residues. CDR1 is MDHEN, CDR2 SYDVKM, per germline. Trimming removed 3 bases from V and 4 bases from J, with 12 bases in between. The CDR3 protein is CASSFFHRSYGYTF. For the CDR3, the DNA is TGTGCCAGCAGTTTTTTTCATAGAAGCTATGGCTACACCTTC.

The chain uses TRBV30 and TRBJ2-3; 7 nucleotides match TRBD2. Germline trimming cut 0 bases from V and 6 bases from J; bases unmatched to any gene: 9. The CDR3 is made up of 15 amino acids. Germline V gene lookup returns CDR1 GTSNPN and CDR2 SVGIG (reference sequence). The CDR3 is CAWSVHGGGSDTQYF. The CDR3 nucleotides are TGTGCCTGGAGTGTACATGGGGGGGGATCGGATACGCAGTATTTT.

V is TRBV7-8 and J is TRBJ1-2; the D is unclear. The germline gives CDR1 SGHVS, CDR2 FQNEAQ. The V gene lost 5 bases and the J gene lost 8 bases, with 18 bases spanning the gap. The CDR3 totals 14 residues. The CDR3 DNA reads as TGTGCCAGCAGCCTGGCGGAGCGGGCCTCGGGCTACACCTTC. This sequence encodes CASSLAERASGYTF.

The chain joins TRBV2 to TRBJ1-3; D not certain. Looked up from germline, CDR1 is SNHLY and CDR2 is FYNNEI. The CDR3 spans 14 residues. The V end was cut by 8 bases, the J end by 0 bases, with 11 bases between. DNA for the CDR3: TGTGCCAGCGGGCTGGTTAGCTCTGGAAACACCATATATTTT. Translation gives CASGLVSSGNTIYF.

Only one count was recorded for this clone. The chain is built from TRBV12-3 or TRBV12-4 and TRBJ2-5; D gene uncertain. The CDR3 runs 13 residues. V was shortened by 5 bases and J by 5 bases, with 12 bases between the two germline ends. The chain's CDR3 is CASSPGASETQYF. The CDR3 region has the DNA TGTGCCAGCAGTCCAGGCGCCTCCGAGACCCAGTACTTC.

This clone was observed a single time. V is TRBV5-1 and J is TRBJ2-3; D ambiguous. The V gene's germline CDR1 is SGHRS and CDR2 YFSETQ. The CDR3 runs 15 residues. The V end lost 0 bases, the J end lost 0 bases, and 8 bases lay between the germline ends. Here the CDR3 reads CASSLDGTSTDTQYF. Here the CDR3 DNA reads TGCGCCAGCAGCTTGGACGGCACTAGCACAGATACGCAGTATTTT.

This CDR3 is CASSPGQGVQYF. The DNA of the CDR3 is TGTGCCAGCAGCCCCGGACAGGGTGTGCAGTACTTC. The V and J genes are TRBV11-1 and TRBJ2-7; 8 bases agree with TRBD1. This CDR3 has 12 amino acids. Germline V gene sequence: CDR1 SGHAT, CDR2 FQDESV (reference sequence). The ends lost 5 bases at V and 9 bases at J; junction bases unmatched: 6.

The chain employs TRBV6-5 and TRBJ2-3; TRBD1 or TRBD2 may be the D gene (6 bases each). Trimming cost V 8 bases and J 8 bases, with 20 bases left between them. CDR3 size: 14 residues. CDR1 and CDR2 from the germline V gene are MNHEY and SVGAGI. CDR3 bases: TGTGCCAGCGGGCTTTCGTCGGGGGCCGGTACGCAGTATTTT. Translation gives CASGLSSGAGTQYF.

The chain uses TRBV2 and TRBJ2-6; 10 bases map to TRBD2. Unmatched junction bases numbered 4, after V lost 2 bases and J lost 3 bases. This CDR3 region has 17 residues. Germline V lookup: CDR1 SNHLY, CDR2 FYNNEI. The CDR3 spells CASSELAGVDGANVLTF. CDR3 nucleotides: TGTGCCAGCAGTGAACTAGCGGGAGTTGATGGGGCCAACGTCCTGACTTTC.

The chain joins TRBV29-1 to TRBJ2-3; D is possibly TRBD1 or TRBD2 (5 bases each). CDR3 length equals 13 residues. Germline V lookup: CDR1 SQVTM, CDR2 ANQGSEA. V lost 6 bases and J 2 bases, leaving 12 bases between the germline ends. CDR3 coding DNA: TGCAGCGTCGAACCCGGGGCCACAGATACGCAGTATTTT. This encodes CSVEPGATDTQYF.

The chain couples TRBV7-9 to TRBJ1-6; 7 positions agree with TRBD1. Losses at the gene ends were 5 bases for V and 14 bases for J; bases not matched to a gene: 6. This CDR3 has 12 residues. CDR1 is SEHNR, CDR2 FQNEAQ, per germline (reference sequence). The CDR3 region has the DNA TGTGCCAGCAGCGAACAGGGGATCACCCTCCACTTT. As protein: CASSEQGITLHF.

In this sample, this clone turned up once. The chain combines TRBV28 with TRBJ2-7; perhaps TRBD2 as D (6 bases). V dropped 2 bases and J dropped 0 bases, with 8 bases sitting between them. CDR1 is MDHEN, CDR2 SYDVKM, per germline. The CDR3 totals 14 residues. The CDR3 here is CASSLAGSSYEQYF. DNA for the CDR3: TGTGCCAGCAGTTTAGCGGGGAGCTCCTACGAGCAGTACTTC. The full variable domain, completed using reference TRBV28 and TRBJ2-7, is DVKVTQSSRYLVKRTGEKVFLECVQDMDHENMFWYRQDPGLGLRLIYFSYDVKMKEKGDIPEGYSVSREKKERFSLILESASTNQTSMYLCASSLAGSSYEQYFGPGTRLTVT.

The CDR3 DNA reads TGTGCCAGTACCCCGATACAGGGGGACAGGGGACGCAATCAGCCCCAGCATTTT. Translated: CASTPIQGDRGRNQPQHF. The chain carries TRBV19 and TRBJ1-5; 10 bases map to TRBD1. The CDR3 spans 18 residues. V lost 7 bases and J lost 2; bases outside the gene matches: 14. CDR1 is LNHDA, CDR2 SQIVND, per germline (reference sequence).

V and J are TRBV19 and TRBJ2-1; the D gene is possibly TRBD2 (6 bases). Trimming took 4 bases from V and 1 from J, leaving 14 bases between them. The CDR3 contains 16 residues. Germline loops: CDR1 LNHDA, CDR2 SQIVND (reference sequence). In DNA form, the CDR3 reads TGTGCCAGTAGTACCCCTAGCGCCCAATCCTACAATGAGCAGTTCTTC. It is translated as CASSTPSAQSYNEQFF.

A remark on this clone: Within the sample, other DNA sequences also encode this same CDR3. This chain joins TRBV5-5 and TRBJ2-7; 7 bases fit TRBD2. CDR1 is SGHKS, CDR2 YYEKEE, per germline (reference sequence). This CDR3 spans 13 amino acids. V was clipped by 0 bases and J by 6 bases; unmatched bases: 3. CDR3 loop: CASSLGGEGEQYF. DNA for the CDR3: TGTGCCAGCAGCTTGGGGGGGGAGGGCGAGCAGTACTTC.

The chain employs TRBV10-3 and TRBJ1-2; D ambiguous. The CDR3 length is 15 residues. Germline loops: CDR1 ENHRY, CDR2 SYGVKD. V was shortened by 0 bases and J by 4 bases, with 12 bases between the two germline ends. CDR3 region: CAISESLGGPYGYTF. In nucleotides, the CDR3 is TGTGCCATCAGTGAGTCGCTCGGCGGACCCTATGGCTACACCTTC.

In DNA, the CDR3 is TGTGCCTGGAGTGCGCCCGGGACGGCCTACGAGCAGTACTTC. Translation: CAWSAPGTAYEQYF. V and J are TRBV30 and TRBJ2-7, with D perhaps given as TRBD1 or TRBD2 (5 bases each). The CDR3 runs 14 residues. Germline V gene data show CDR1 as GTSNPN and CDR2 as SVGIG (reference sequence). With 1 base removed from V and 2 bases from J, the gap between germline ends came to 12 bases.

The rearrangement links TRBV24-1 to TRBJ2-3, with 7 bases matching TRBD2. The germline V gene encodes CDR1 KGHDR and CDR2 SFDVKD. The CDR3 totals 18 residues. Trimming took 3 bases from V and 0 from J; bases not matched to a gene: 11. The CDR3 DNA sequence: TGTGCCACCAGTGATAACTCTGGCGGGAGCTGGAGCACAGATACGCAGTATTTT. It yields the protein CATSDNSGGSWSTDTQYF.

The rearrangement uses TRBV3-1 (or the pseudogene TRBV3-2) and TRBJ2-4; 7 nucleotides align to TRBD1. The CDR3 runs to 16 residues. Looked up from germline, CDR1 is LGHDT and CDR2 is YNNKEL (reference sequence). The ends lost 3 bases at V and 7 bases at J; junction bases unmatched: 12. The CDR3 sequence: CASSHQAGGTKNIQYF. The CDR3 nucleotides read TGTGCCAGCAGCCATCAGGCAGGGGGTACGAAGAACATTCAGTACTTC.

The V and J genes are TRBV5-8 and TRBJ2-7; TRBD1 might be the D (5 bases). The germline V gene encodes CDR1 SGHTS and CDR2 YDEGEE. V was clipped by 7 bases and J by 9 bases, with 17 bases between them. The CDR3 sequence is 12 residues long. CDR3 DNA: TGTGCCAGCTCAGGACAACGTATCTGGCAGTACTTC. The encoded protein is CASSGQRIWQYF.

The CDR3 DNA reads TGTGCCAGCAGGGGACAGGCGGTCCGCTACACCTTC. It specifies CASRGQAVRYTF. This chain links TRBV6-5 with TRBJ1-2; 8 bases map to TRBD1. The germline CDR1 and CDR2 sequences are MNHEY and SVGAGI. CDR3 size: 12 residues. V lost 6 bases, J lost 9 bases, and 6 bases stayed unmatched.

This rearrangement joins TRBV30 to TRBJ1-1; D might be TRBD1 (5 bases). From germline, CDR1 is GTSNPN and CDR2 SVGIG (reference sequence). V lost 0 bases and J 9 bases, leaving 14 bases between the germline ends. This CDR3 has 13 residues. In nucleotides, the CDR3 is TGTGCCTGGAGTGTGGGAGGGGATTCCCAAGCTTTCTTT. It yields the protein CAWSVGGDSQAFF.

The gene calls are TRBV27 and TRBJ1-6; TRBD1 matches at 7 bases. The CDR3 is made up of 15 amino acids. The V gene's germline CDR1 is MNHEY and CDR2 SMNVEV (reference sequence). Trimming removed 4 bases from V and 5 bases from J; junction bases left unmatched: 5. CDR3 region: CASSSRGIDNSPLHF. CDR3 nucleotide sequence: TGTGCCAGCAGTTCCAGGGGGATAGATAATTCACCCCTCCACTTT.